The 9 T cell receptor beta chains in this list originate from one sample, sequenced in a study of T cells in Graves' hyperthyroidism and ophthalmopathy. It was RNA transcripts that yielded the amplified TCR beta CDR3 regions. The TCR CDR3 first-round RT-PCR relied on the HTBI primer set. TCRdb recomputed calls from the multiplex PCR reads with MiXCR, one row per CDR3 protein. The data contain approximately 510,000 distinct CDR3 sequences, approximately 48% of them singletons. The specimen sequenced was peripheral blood or thyroid tissue (not recorded which). Source of these receptors: an adult woman with Graves' disease, either hyperthyroidism or ophthalmopathy (not recorded which).

The chain combines TRBV7-9 with TRBJ2-5; D tentatively fits TRBD1 or TRBD2 (6 bases each). V dropped 6 bases and J dropped 2 bases, with 16 bases sitting between them. The CDR3 is 15 residues long. Germline V gene sequence: CDR1 SEHNR, CDR2 FQNEAQ (reference sequence). The CDR3 protein is CASRPGATVQETQYF. DNA for the CDR3: TGTGCCAGCAGACCGGGGGCGACAGTACAAGAGACCCAGTACTTC.

This clonotype was counted ten times or more. V and J are TRBV20-1 and TRBJ1-5, with 10 bases aligning to TRBD1. Germline-derived CDR1 and CDR2 are DFQATT and SNEGSKA (reference sequence). This CDR3 is built from 16 residues. Unmatched junction bases numbered 9, after V lost 3 bases and J lost 4 bases. The CDR3 region is CSARVYRTGGNQPQHF. The CDR3 nucleotides read TGCAGTGCTAGGGTTTACAGGACAGGGGGAAATCAGCCCCAGCATTTT.

Many counts were recorded for this clonotype. This rearrangement joins TRBV7-9 to TRBJ2-5, with 9 bases aligning to TRBD1. The CDR3 is 15 amino acids. With 4 bases clipped from V and 3 bases from J, the junction kept 6 bases outside the gene matches. The germline V gene has CDR1 SEHNR and CDR2 FQNEAQ (reference sequence). CDR3 protein: CASSSWGQGKETQYF. The CDR3 bases are TGTGCCAGCAGCTCGTGGGGACAGGGTAAAGAGACCCAGTACTTC.

The chain joins TRBV7-6 to TRBJ2-2; D may be TRBD1 or TRBD2 (6 bases each). Germline-derived CDR1 and CDR2 are SGHVS and FNYEAQ. The CDR3 extends over 16 amino acids. V shed 2 bases and J shed 5 bases, with 15 bases lying between them. CDR3 loop: CASSLTPGAGTGELFF. The CDR3 nucleotides are TGTGCCAGCAGCTTAACCCCGGGGGCCGGGACCGGGGAGCTGTTTTTT.

The chain recombines TRBV2 with TRBJ2-7; TRBD1 or TRBD2 may be the D gene (5 bases each). The V end was cut by 5 bases, the J end by 0 bases, with 11 bases between. CDR1 and CDR2 from the germline V gene are SNHLY and FYNNEI. CDR3 length equals 14 residues. CDR3 protein: CASSSRDRSYEQYF. DNA for the CDR3: TGTGCCAGCAGTTCCCGGGACCGCTCCTACGAGCAGTACTTC.

This clonotype has at least ten counts. The V and J genes are TRBV19 and TRBJ2-1; tentative D call: TRBD1 (6 bases). Deletions cut 5 bases from V and 13 bases from J, with 12 bases between. The CDR3 contains 11 residues. Germline V CDR1 and CDR2: LNHDA, SQIVND (reference sequence). This CDR3 is CASSAGQRQFF. The CDR3, as DNA: TGTGCCAGTAGTGCCGGACAGAGACAGTTCTTC.

This clonotype was detected only a few times. V usage is TRBV29-1 and J usage is TRBJ1-2; D gene unclear. V was cut by 1 base and J by 6 bases, with 12 bases left in between. CDR1 is SQVTM and CDR2 is ANQGSEA in the germline V gene. The length of the CDR3 is 13 residues. DNA for the CDR3: TGCAGCGTTGAAGGGGGAACAGAGAATGGCTACACCTTC. This encodes CSVEGGTENGYTF.

V is TRBV10-3 and J is TRBJ2-7; no firm D call. CDR1 and CDR2 (germline): ENHRY, SYGVKD. The length of the CDR3 is 12 residues. V shed 2 bases and J shed 9 bases, with 11 bases lying between them. CDR3 nucleotides: TGTGCCATCAGTGAGAACTCGGTCGGGCAGTACTTC. As protein: CAISENSVGQYF.

This chain joins TRBV7-2 and TRBJ2-6, with D perhaps TRBD1 (6 bases). This CDR3 contains 16 residues. CDR1 and CDR2 (germline): SGHTA, FQGNSA. The V end was cut by 4 bases, the J end by 0 bases, with 10 bases between. This CDR3 reads CASSSRGGSGANVLTF. Here the CDR3 DNA reads TGTGCCAGCAGCTCCAGGGGCGGCTCTGGGGCCAACGTCCTGACTTTC.